This T cell receptor (beta chain) came from a study of T cells in Graves' hyperthyroidism and ophthalmopathy. Study-wide results and limits: Blood also carried most thyroid clonotypes expanded above 0.001.

J gave up 4 bases and V 4 bases, and 9 bases lay outside the gene matches. There are 15 residues in the CDR3. Germline CDR1 ENHRY, CDR2 SYGVKD. Template material for amplifying TCR beta CDR3 regions consisted of RNA transcripts. In the first-round RT-PCR of the TCR CDR3, the HTBI primer set was used. One entry per CDR3 protein, called by TCRdb with MiXCR from the multiplex PCR reads. The table records approximately 480,000 distinct CDR3 sequences, around 21% of them present only once. Remarks on this clonotype: Its antigen is unknown.

The study defined stable Graves' hyperthyroidism as no ophthalmopathy progression within 18 months. Patients aged 18 to 65 had newly diagnosed hyperthyroidism lasting under 2 months. Using 9.5 to 10 ml of fresh peripheral blood, PBMCs were prepared. The chain carries TRBV10-3 and TRBJ1-1, with 7 bases aligning to TRBD1. Sequenced: blood. This receptor was identified in a man aged 18 to 29 with Graves' hyperthyroidism. The CDR3 bases are TGTGCCATCAGTGCGGAACAGGGGATAGTCACTGAAGCTTTCTTT. It encodes CAISAEQGIVTEAFF.